This TCR beta chain emerged from a study of cytomegalovirus exposure and HLA in healthy donors. With 60 Vbeta and 13 Jbeta primers, the PCR was carried out. As originally analysed: Later, roughly 86 million unique TCR beta chains were counted in an analysis, and some 9.9 million of them were shared. Sequencing was performed with immunoSEQ multiplex PCR; in TCRdb, only in-frame clones are kept and a portion is missing. V and J calls plus clone size are reproduced from that table; the DNA served to infer D and trimming. The sample consists of more than 200,000 clones, more than 75% of them appearing once. The length of the CDR3 is 16 residues. Germline V gene data show CDR1 as SGHDT and CDR2 as YYEEEE. The junction had 9 bases not matched to a gene; V was cut back by 7 bases and J by 1 base.

This clonotype originated in a human donor in good health. The sample comprised PBMCs. The chain combines TRBV5-6 with TRBJ2-2; 8 bases align to TRBD1. The CDR3 loop reads CASGPPGGMNTGELFF. In DNA, the CDR3 is TGTGCCAGCGGCCCCCCAGGGGGCATGAACACCGGGGAGCTGTTTTTT.